This T cell receptor (beta chain) was obtained from a study of T cells in Graves' hyperthyroidism and ophthalmopathy. This clonotype showed up many times. RNA transcripts gave rise to amplified TCR beta CDR3 regions. HTBI primers drove first-round RT-PCR of the TCR CDR3. A single record per CDR3 protein comes from TCRdb applying MiXCR to the multiplex PCR reads. The sample lists roughly 420,000 distinct CDR3 sequences, less than 20% occurring once. The CDR3 length is 14 residues. Per the germline V gene, CDR1 is MDHEN and CDR2 is SYDVKM. The V and J ends lost 6 bases and 4 bases respectively, with 15 bases between them.

This TCR came from a woman between 18 and 30 years old with Graves' hyperthyroidism. Specimen: blood. The V call is TRBV28, the J call TRBJ1-2; D unresolved. The CDR3 sequence: CASSLTRVGYGYTF. The CDR3 bases are TGTGCCAGCAGCTTGACCAGAGTAGGCTATGGCTACACCTTC.